A single sample gave rise to the 27 T cell receptor beta chains below, sequenced in a study of CD8+ T cells in alopecia areata. Indicated treatment: oral pan-JAK inhibitor, 5-10 mg twice daily. Following extraction, RNA underwent reverse transcription to cDNA, which served as the sequencing template. Measured with immunoSEQ multiplex PCR; TCRdb has only the in-frame clones, and not every one. The repertoire holds around 300,000 clones, with about 62% as singletons. Source: CD4+ T cells sorted from blood, taken at roughly week 53, from a patient treated with tofacitinib. The receptors come from a human donor with alopecia areata.

The rearrangement uses TRBV9 and TRBJ2-4; 11 bases map to TRBD1. Germline trimming cut 0 bases from V and 11 bases from J; bases unmatched to any gene: 4. CDR3 length: 14 amino acids. Looked up from germline, CDR1 is SGDLS and CDR2 is YYNGEE. CDR3 amino acids: CASSVAGQGAFQYF. The DNA of the CDR3 is TGTGCCAGCAGCGTAGCCGGACAGGGGGCTTTTCAGTACTTC.

This chain links TRBV20-1 with TRBJ2-7, with D tentatively TRBD2 (5 bases). V was trimmed by 3 bases and J by 2 bases, leaving 5 bases between them. Germline-derived CDR1 and CDR2 are DFQATT and SNEGSKA (reference sequence). This CDR3 comprises 11 residues. CDR3 residues: CSASGAYEQYF. The CDR3 region has the DNA TGCAGTGCTAGCGGGGCCTACGAGCAGTACTTC.

The chain is built from TRBV30 and TRBJ1-2, with a weak D call TRBD1 (6 bases). CDR1 is GTSNPN and CDR2 is SVGIG in the germline V gene (reference sequence). CDR3 length equals 15 residues. V gave up 4 bases and J gave up 6 bases, with 21 bases separating them. CDR3 bases: TGTGCCTGGATCTCGGCGGCAGGGGTAAAAAATGGCTACACCTTC. Translation gives CAWISAAGVKNGYTF. Looking up the rest from reference TRBV30 and TRBJ1-2 gives the full variable domain: SQTIHQWPATLVQPVGSPLSLECTVEGTSNPNLYWYRQAAGRGLQLLFYSVGIGQISSEVPQNLSASRPQDRQFILSSKKLLLSDSGFYLCAWISAAGVKNGYTFGSGTRLTVV.

This clone occurred a few times. The rearrangement joins TRBV23-1 to TRBJ2-3; 7 nucleotides line up with TRBD2. TRBV23-1 is an ORF for which the function is uncertain. This CDR3 spans 15 amino acids. Trimming at V came to 0 bases and at J to 3 bases, leaving 3 bases not matched to a gene. CDR3 protein: CASSQSPGGTDTQYF. In DNA form, the CDR3 reads TGCGCCAGCAGTCAATCGCCGGGGGGAACAGATACGCAGTATTTT.

The chain carries TRBV30 and TRBJ1-1; 7 bases line up with TRBD1. V lost 1 base, J lost 2 bases, and 7 bases stayed unmatched. This CDR3 is 15 amino acids long. Germline V gene sequence: CDR1 GTSNPN, CDR2 SVGIG (reference sequence). The CDR3: CAWSATRQGNTEAFF. The CDR3 coding sequence is TGTGCCTGGAGTGCAACAAGACAGGGAAACACTGAAGCTTTCTTT.

The V call is TRBV7-3, the J call TRBJ2-5; 7 positions agree with TRBD1. The germline V gene has CDR1 SGHTA and CDR2 FQGTGA. The CDR3 is 13 amino acids. J gave up 4 bases and V 5 bases, and 4 bases lay outside the gene matches. The CDR3 DNA is TGTGCCAGCAGCCGAAGACAGGGAGAGACCCAGTACTTC. Encoded protein: CASSRRQGETQYF.

The rearrangement uses TRBV10-2 and TRBJ2-1; unclear D gene. The V end was cut by 0 bases, the J end by 9 bases, with 12 bases between. The CDR3 covers 14 residues. Germline CDR1 and CDR2: WSHSY and SAAADI. The CDR3 protein is CASSESDPLAEQFF. The CDR3 DNA reads TGCGCCAGCAGTGAGTCAGACCCACTTGCTGAGCAGTTCTTC.

This sequence joins TRBV15 and TRBJ1-2; TRBD1 aligns across 7 bases. CDR3 length: 15 residues. Germline trimming cut 3 bases from V and 4 bases from J; bases unmatched to any gene: 8. From germline, CDR1 is LNHNV and CDR2 YYDKDF (reference sequence). The CDR3 DNA reads as TGTGCCACCAGCAGTCCCGGCGACAGGGTCTATGGCTACACCTTC. Protein sequence: CATSSPGDRVYGYTF.

The chain is built from TRBV6-5 and TRBJ2-3, with TRBD2 identical over 11 bases. Trimming cost V 4 bases and J 8 bases; bases outside gene matches: 8. The germline gives CDR1 MNHEY, CDR2 SVGAGI. The CDR3 sequence is 15 residues long. The CDR3 region has the DNA TGTGCCAGCAGTTCGACTAGCGGGGCTCCGATTACGCAGTATTTT. It specifies CASSSTSGAPITQYF.

This chain links TRBV2 with TRBJ2-1, with TRBD2 matching over 12 bases. The junction had 8 bases not matched to a gene; V was cut back by 7 bases and J by 7 bases. The CDR3 consists of 15 residues. Per germline, CDR1 SNHLY and CDR2 FYNNEI. CDR3 sequence reads: CASTPELAGGNEQFF. The CDR3 nucleotides read TGTGCCAGCACGCCAGAACTAGCGGGGGGTAATGAGCAGTTCTTC. The entire variable domain, with the rest obtained from reference TRBV2 and TRBJ2-1, is as follows: EPEVTQTPSHQVTQMGQEVILRCVPISNHLYFYWYRQILGQKVEFLVSFYNNEISEKSEIFDDQFSVERPDGSNFTLKIRSTKLEDSAMYFCASTPELAGGNEQFFGPGTRLTVL.

The genes are TRBV2 and TRBJ2-7; D gene uncertain. CDR3 length: 11 residues. Trimming removed 4 bases at V and 10 bases at J, with 11 bases between. The germline CDR1 and CDR2 sequences are SNHLY and FYNNEI. CDR3 sequence (DNA): TGTGCCAGCAGTGCCGTGAGCCCCCAGTACTTC. The encoded protein is CASSAVSPQYF.

This clone was seen more than once but under ten times. CDR3 protein: CASTSSGSNSPLHF. CDR3 coding DNA: TGTGCCAGCACCTCGTCGGGTTCTAATTCACCCCTCCACTTT. The chain couples TRBV28 to TRBJ1-6; D is uncertain. The CDR3 is 14 residues long. Germline loops: CDR1 MDHEN, CDR2 SYDVKM. The V end was cut by 7 bases, the J end by 6 bases, with 13 bases between.

The table lists this clone with a few counts. The chain carries TRBV29-1 and TRBJ2-3, with D possibly matching TRBD2 (5 bases). CDR3 length: 13 residues. CDR1 SQVTM and CDR2 ANQGSEA come from the germline V gene. The V end lost 0 bases, the J end lost 6 bases, and 10 bases lay between the germline ends. This CDR3 is CSVEDRTVDTQYF. The CDR3 coding sequence is TGCAGCGTTGAAGATCGGACTGTGGATACGCAGTATTTT.

J is TRBJ2-7 and V is TRBV27; a weak D match, TRBD1 (5 bases). Germline V gene sequence: CDR1 MNHEY, CDR2 SMNVEV (reference sequence). This CDR3 is 13 amino acids long. Trimming took 4 bases from V and 7 from J, leaving 14 bases between them. For the CDR3, the DNA is TGTGCCAGCAGTTCTCCGGGCAGGGCGGAGCAGTACTTC. This encodes CASSSPGRAEQYF.

J is TRBJ2-3 and V is TRBV5-4, with TRBD2 matching over 10 bases. Per the germline V gene, CDR1 is SGHNT and CDR2 is YYREEE (reference sequence). This CDR3 has 16 amino acids. V shed 4 bases, J shed 5 bases, and the junction held 10 bases outside the gene matches. The CDR3: CASSPGGLAGEDTQYF. CDR3 DNA: TGTGCCAGCAGCCCTGGAGGCCTAGCGGGGGAAGATACGCAGTATTTT.

This sequence joins TRBV25-1 and TRBJ2-6; the match to TRBD1 covers 9 bases. Looked up from germline, CDR1 is MGHDK and CDR2 is SYGVNS. Trimming took 2 bases from V and 2 from J; bases not matched to a gene: 4. This CDR3 comprises 17 residues. DNA for the CDR3: TGTGCCAGCAGTGAAGTACAGGGGGCGGCTGGGGCCAACGTCCTGACTTTC. Translated, it gives CASSEVQGAAGANVLTF.

V gene TRBV19 combines with J gene TRBJ1-2, with 8 bases matching TRBD1. Per germline, CDR1 LNHDA and CDR2 SQIVND (reference sequence). The length of the CDR3 is 14 residues. V lost 7 bases to trimming and J lost 7 bases; unmatched junction nucleotides: 11. CDR3 bases: TGTGCCAGTACCTCGGACAGGGCTCCTTCTGGCTACACCTTC. This translates into CASTSDRAPSGYTF.

The chain has TRBV7-2 and TRBJ2-3; 7 bases fit TRBD2. V dropped 8 bases and J dropped 2; count of bases not matched to a gene: 10. CDR1 SGHTA and CDR2 FQGNSA come from the germline V gene. CDR3 length: 15 residues. The CDR3 DNA reads TGTGCCAGCTTTGGGAGCGGGGCTTCCACAGATACGCAGTATTTT. As protein: CASFGSGASTDTQYF.

The chain recombines TRBV5-4 with TRBJ2-2; 8 bases agree with TRBD1. The CDR3 is 15 residues long. In germline, CDR1 is SGHNT, CDR2 YYREEE (reference sequence). V dropped 0 bases and J dropped 3; count of bases not matched to a gene: 1. CDR3 bases: TGTGCCAGCAGCTTGGGGACAGGGCACACCGGGGAGCTGTTTTTT. Translation gives CASSLGTGHTGELFF.

The chain links TRBV5-4 to TRBJ2-5; 8 bases fit TRBD1. Losses at the gene ends were 4 bases for V and 4 bases for J; bases not matched to a gene: 3. This CDR3 contains 13 residues. Germline V gene data show CDR1 as SGHNT and CDR2 as YYREEE (reference sequence). CDR3 bases: TGTGCCAGCAGCCGACAGGGGACAGAGACCCAGTACTTC. The encoded protein is CASSRQGTETQYF.

This clone has only a few counts. In DNA, the CDR3 is TGTGCCAGCAACAAACCGGGACAGGGCTACAATGAGCAGTTCTTC. Encoded protein: CASNKPGQGYNEQFF. The J gene is TRBJ2-1, the V gene TRBV7-9; 9 bases are a match to TRBD1. The germline gives CDR1 SEHNR, CDR2 FQNEAQ (reference sequence). The length of the CDR3 is 15 residues. The V and J ends lost 7 bases and 3 bases, in that order; junction bases with no gene match: 7.

On this clone: The junction differs from germline at one of its ends, possibly a read error. The chain uses TRBV4-3 and TRBJ1-6; D call uncertain. The V gene's germline CDR1 is LGHNA and CDR2 YSLEER. This CDR3 region has 13 residues. The CDR3: CASSQGYNSPLHF. As DNA, the CDR3 is TGCGCCAGCAGTCAAGGCTATAATTCACCCCTCCACTTT.

The rearrangement links TRBV15 to TRBJ1-6; TRBD1 agrees at 8 bases. The CDR3 is made up of 14 amino acids. Germline values: CDR1 LNHNV, CDR2 YYDKDF (reference sequence). J was trimmed by 7 bases and V by 5 bases; bases with no gene match: 4. The CDR3 DNA reads as TGTGCCACCAGCTGGGGACAGGAAAATTCACCCCTCCACTTT. Its translation: CATSWGQENSPLHF.

The chain is built from TRBV6-1 and TRBJ1-5, with TRBD1 identical over 8 bases. J gave up 4 bases and V 7 bases, and 9 bases lay outside the gene matches. The germline V gene has CDR1 MNHNS and CDR2 SASEGT. The length of the CDR3 is 15 residues. The CDR3 DNA is TGTGCCAGCATCACCACAGGGGGAAGGAATCAGCCCCAGCATTTT. Amino acid sequence: CASITTGGRNQPQHF.

J is TRBJ2-1 and V is TRBV5-6; perhaps D is TRBD1 or TRBD2 (5 bases each). CDR1 and CDR2 (germline): SGHDT, YYEEEE. This CDR3 has 15 amino acids. Trimming removed 3 bases at V and 3 bases at J, with 13 bases between. The CDR3 protein is CASSSGTDFYNEQFF. CDR3 DNA sequence: TGTGCCAGCAGCTCCGGGACGGATTTCTACAATGAGCAGTTCTTC.

The chain combines TRBV7-2 with TRBJ2-5, with D unclear. Between the trimmed V and J ends, which lost 7 bases and 7 bases, there was a span of 16 bases. The CDR3 runs 13 residues. CDR1 is SGHTA, CDR2 FQGNSA, per germline. This chain's CDR3 is CASTQASEWTQYF. In DNA form, the CDR3 reads TGTGCCAGCACCCAAGCTTCAGAGTGGACCCAGTACTTC.

The chain links TRBV5-1 to TRBJ2-5; D may match TRBD1 or TRBD2 (5 bases each). Trimming cost V 0 bases and J 1 base, with 16 bases left between them. Germline values: CDR1 SGHRS, CDR2 YFSETQ. The CDR3 has 17 amino acids. CDR3 loop: CASSLGGTLAGQETQYF. The CDR3 DNA reads TGCGCCAGCAGCTTGGGGGGGACCCTGGCGGGCCAAGAGACCCAGTACTTC.